A selection of T cell receptor beta chains follows, all from one sample in a study of PD-1 blockade in classical Hodgkin lymphoma. Assay used: immunoSEQ multiplex PCR; TCRdb lists only in-frame clones, some missing. The sample consists of approximately 30,000 clones, approximately 80% of them appearing once. Sequencing used CD4+ T cells from blood, obtained at baseline. The source is a human donor with classical Hodgkin lymphoma. Each CDR3 is given with its conserved first and last residue. Each record gives: J gene, V gene, clone size, D gene, CDR3 protein, CDR3 DNA. The D gene is left open where the match is weak. Not all rows give a size; the values are once, few, many and, for expanded clones, a class.

>TRBJ1-3|TRBV5-6|few|-
CATLRQGLGNTIYF
TGTGCCACCCTGAGGCAGGGGTTAGGAAACACCATATATTTT
>TRBJ2-1|TRBV6-1|-|-
CASSAIRGYNEQFF
TGTGCCAGCAGTGCGATCCGGGGATACAATGAGCAGTTCTTC
>TRBJ2-7|TRBV5-1|-|TRBD2
CASSLERGGLDEQYF
TGCGCCAGCAGCTTGGAGCGGGGGGGCCTAGACGAGCAGTACTTC
>TRBJ1-6|TRBV18|few|-
CASSPGGAAYSPLHF
TGTGCCAGCTCACCCGGGGGAGCGGCATATTCACCCCTCCACTTT
>TRBJ1-4|TRBV6-1|-|-
CASSALGNEKLFF
TGTGCCAGCAGTGCCCTTGGTAATGAAAAACTGTTTTTT
>TRBJ2-1|TRBV7-2|-|-
CASSLDPGLSYNEQFF
TGTGCCAGCAGCTTAGATCCAGGGCTCTCCTACAATGAGCAGTTCTTC
>TRBJ2-2|TRBV14|-|-
CASSLGGPTNTGELFF
TGTGCCAGCAGCCTCGGAGGGCCTACGAACACCGGGGAGCTGTTTTTT
>TRBJ2-7|TRBV2|few|-
CASSESGIMPYEQYF
TGTGCCAGCAGTGAATCAGGAATCATGCCCTACGAGCAGTACTTC
>TRBJ1-2|TRBV18|-|-
CASSSSYGYTF
TGTGCCAGCTCATCCAGCTATGGCTACACCTTC
>TRBJ1-3|TRBV6-5|-|-
CASSYGWGGSGNTIYF
TGTGCCAGCAGTTACGGCTGGGGTGGCTCTGGAAACACCATATATTTT
>TRBJ1-2|TRBV28|-|-
CATRGSGYGYTF
TGTGCCACCCGGGGTTCGGGATATGGCTACACCTTC
>TRBJ1-2|TRBV19|-|-
CASSIDLSRTYGYTF
TGTGCCAGTAGTATAGATCTCAGCCGGACCTATGGCTACACCTTC
>TRBJ1-6|TRBV9|-|-
CASSVAENSPLHF
TGTGCCAGCAGCGTGGCAGAAAATTCACCCCTCCACTTT
>TRBJ1-1|TRBV7-3|-|-
CASSLDGRGTEAFF
TGTGCCAGCAGCTTAGACGGGAGAGGGACTGAAGCTTTCTTT
>TRBJ1-2|TRBV6-5|-|-
CASSLAGWNYGYTF
TGTGCCAGCAGCCTCGCCGGGTGGAACTATGGCTACACCTTC
>TRBJ1-6|TRBV28|few|TRBD1
CASSLGQENSPLHF
TGTGCCAGCAGTTTGGGACAGGAGAATTCACCCCTCCACTTT
>TRBJ1-1|TRBV9|-|-
CASSVSGGGTEAFF
TGTGCCAGCAGCGTATCGGGGGGCGGCACTGAAGCTTTCTTT
>TRBJ1-4|TRBV7-2|-|TRBD1
CASSSDRRTNEKLFF
TGTGCCAGCAGCTCGGACAGGAGGACTAATGAAAAACTGTTTTTT
>TRBJ2-2|TRBV11-2|-|TRBD1
CASRRTGDTGELFF
TGTGCCAGCAGAAGGACAGGGGACACCGGGGAGCTGTTTTTT
>TRBJ2-3|TRBV7-3|-|TRBD2
CASSSIAGGGDTQYF
TGTGCCAGCAGCTCCATAGCGGGGGGCGGAGATACGCAGTATTTT
>TRBJ1-2|TRBV6-1|-|-
CASREMGGTNYGYTF
TGTGCCAGCAGGGAGATGGGGGGCACGAACTATGGCTACACCTTC
>TRBJ1-4|TRBV5-6|-|-
CASSFREKLFF
TGTGCCAGCAGCTTTCGTGAAAAACTGTTTTTT
>TRBJ1-4|TRBV29-1|-|TRBD1
CSVAAQGNNEKLFF
TGCAGCGTCGCGGCACAGGGGAATAATGAAAAACTGTTTTTT
>TRBJ1-1|TRBV19|few|TRBD1
CASSMTLGQGGQRAFF
TGTGCCAGTAGTATGACCCTCGGACAGGGAGGCCAGAGAGCTTTCTTT
>TRBJ1-2|TRBV5-1|-|TRBD1
CASSLVAGGEVGYTF
TGCGCCAGCAGCTTGGTAGCAGGGGGGGAAGTTGGCTACACCTTC
>TRBJ1-1|TRBV30|-|TRBD1
CAWNRGEAFF
TGTGCCTGGAACAGGGGGGAAGCTTTCTTT